The entry that follows covers one TCR beta chain sequence. This clone's antigen is unknown. Per-base qualities were not stored, and no clone one base away is much larger. The data belong to a study of blood T cell repertoires in COVID-19 (dated by TCRdb to the early 2020s). For the wider study: Samples covering the acute and convalescent phases of COVID-19 were provided by collaborators in the United States, Italy and Spain. The repertoires were released in a freely available public database intended as a resource for research on the immune response to SARS-CoV-2. Deeply sampled blood TCRbeta repertoires from subjects exposed to, actively infected with, or recovered from COVID-19 were included in the dataset. The prospective study material was composed of cDNA or gDNA derived from T cells, B-cell-depleted T cells, or PBMCs. Where HLA class I and class II types were available, the types were taken from metadata supplied by the sample provider, not from assay-based typing. The samples were drawn from two sources: the first 160 participants of the ongoing ImmuneRACE study, and over 1,000 subjects contributed by 6 global collaborators. Nearly every sample came with metadata listing a de-identified subject ID, COVID-19 status, age in years and sex.

Enrolling through a virtual design, the prospective study's participants ranged in age from roughly 18 to 89 years and lived across roughly 24 United States geographic areas. To assign participants to cohorts, the prospective study relied on clinical history that participants themselves reported in a screening survey and a study questionnaire. Recovered participants in ImmuneRACE Cohort 3 were defined as having two consecutive negative NP/OP PCR tests, clearance from a healthcare professional, or resolution of symptoms. In the prospective study, whole blood, serum and a nasopharyngeal or oropharyngeal swab were collected from each participant by mobile phlebotomists. Prospective study participants could optionally give additional blood draws and questionnaires over an approximately 2-month period. Blood samples from the prospective study were shipped frozen or at room temperature prior to DNA extraction.

Overall study results and their limits: The amount of clinical and demographic metadata varied by source and participant and was provided uncurated.

TCRbeta CDR3 regions were amplified from genomic DNA using the immunoSEQ Assay, a bias-controlled multiplex PCR. On the study's bioinformatics: Within the assay, amplification of reference gene primers was used to estimate how many nucleated cells each sample contained. Sequence reads were collapsed and filtered to measure the absolute abundance of every unique TCRbeta CDR3 rearrangement. For each sample, productive Simpson clonality was calculated as the square root of Simpson's diversity index across productive rearrangements. Imported from immuneACCESS, the table was reduced by TCRdb to in-frame sequences with V and J called. These copies leave out some clones; in studies compared against another copy, an unresolved V gene accounts for under half, and the cause of the remainder is not known. V, J and clone size were drawn from that table, and D and trimming were deduced from the DNA. For this sample the table gives a few hundred thousand clones, of which around 85% were detected only once. The ten largest clones take up around a sixth of the sample.

V loses 3 bases at its end and J loses 2 bases; junction bases beyond the gene matches: 11. CDR1 and CDR2, looked up from the germline V gene (reference sequence), are LNHDA and SQIVND. The CDR3 covers 17 residues, taking in both the cysteine and the phenylalanine. The read is trimmed to its CDR3 DNA, 51 bases read in frame from base 1. This sequence originates from a man in his forties or fifties who had recovered from COVID-19. The receptor chain draws on TRBV19 and TRBJ1-1, and 8 junctional nucleotides match TRBD1. Sample: PBMCs or T cells enriched from blood (not recorded which). The DNA sequence follows: TGTGCCAGTAGTATTACAGGGGGGACAGTCGGAAACACTGAAGCTTTCTTT. Translated, it reads CASSITGGTVGNTEAFF.